This T cell receptor (beta chain) stems from a study of shared clonotypes between healthy human individuals. Across the study: A donor's plate count was three for CD4 naive and three for CD4 memory; CD8 naive had two and CD8 memory one.

V trimming: 5 bases; J trimming: 5 bases; junction bases outside the gene matches: 2. Germline V gene data show CDR1 as PRHDT and CDR2 as FYEKMQ (reference sequence). The CDR3 has 15 amino acids. TCRdb keeps only in-frame clones here, not all; method: immunoSEQ multiplex PCR. In the table there are a few million clones, just over 90% of which are singletons. Only CD45RO-negative cells positively selected for CCR7 counted as naive CD8 cells, so terminally differentiated effector memory CD45RA+ cells were excluded. All donors qualified as healthy HIV-negative adults and had experienced no recent acute infections or vaccinations.

The sequenced sample consisted of naive CD8+ T cells from PBMCs. This chain joins TRBV13 and TRBJ2-5; 16 bases match TRBD2. The clonotype was recovered from a man aged 18 to 30 in good health. Some clones in this sample may be carry-over from other donors' samples. CDR3 sequence (DNA): TGTGCCAGCAGCCAGGGACTAGCGGGGGGGGAGACCCAGTACTTC. It codes for CASSQGLAGGETQYF.